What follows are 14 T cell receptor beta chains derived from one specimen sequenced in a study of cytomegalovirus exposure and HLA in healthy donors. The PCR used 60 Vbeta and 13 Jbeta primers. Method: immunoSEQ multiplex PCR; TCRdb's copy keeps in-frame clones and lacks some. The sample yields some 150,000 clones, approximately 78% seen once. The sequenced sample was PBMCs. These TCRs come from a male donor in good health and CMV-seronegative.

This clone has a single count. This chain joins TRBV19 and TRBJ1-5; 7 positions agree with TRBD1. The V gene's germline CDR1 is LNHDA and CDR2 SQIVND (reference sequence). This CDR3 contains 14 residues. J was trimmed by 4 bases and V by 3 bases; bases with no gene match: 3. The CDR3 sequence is CASSIPQGNQPQHF. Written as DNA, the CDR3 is TGTGCCAGTAGTATCCCACAGGGGAATCAGCCCCAGCATTTT.

For the CDR3, the DNA is TGCAGTGCTAGACAAAGGAGTGAGCAGTTCTTC. Translating it yields CSARQRSEQFF. The V gene is TRBV20-1, the J gene TRBJ2-1, with no clear D. The germline CDR1 and CDR2 sequences are DFQATT and SNEGSKA (reference sequence). V was pared by 2 bases and J by 9 bases, with 8 bases between. The CDR3 has 11 amino acids.

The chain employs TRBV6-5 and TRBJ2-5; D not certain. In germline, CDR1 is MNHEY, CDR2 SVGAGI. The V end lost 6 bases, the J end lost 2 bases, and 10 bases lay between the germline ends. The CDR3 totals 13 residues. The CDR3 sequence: CASRMSLQETQYF. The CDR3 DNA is TGTGCCAGCAGAATGAGCCTACAAGAGACCCAGTACTTC.

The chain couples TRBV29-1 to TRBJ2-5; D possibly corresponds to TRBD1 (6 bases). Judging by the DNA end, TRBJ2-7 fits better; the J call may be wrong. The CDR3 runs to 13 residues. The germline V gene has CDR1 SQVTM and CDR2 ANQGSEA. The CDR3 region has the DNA TGCAGCGTTGAAAGCGACAGGACCTACGAGCAGTACTTC. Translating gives CSVESDRTYEQYF.

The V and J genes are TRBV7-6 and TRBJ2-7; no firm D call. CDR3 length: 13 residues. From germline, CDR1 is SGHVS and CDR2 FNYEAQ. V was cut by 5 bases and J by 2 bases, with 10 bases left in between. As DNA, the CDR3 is TGTGCCAGCAGCCGAGACATCGCCTACGAGCAGTACTTC. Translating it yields CASSRDIAYEQYF.

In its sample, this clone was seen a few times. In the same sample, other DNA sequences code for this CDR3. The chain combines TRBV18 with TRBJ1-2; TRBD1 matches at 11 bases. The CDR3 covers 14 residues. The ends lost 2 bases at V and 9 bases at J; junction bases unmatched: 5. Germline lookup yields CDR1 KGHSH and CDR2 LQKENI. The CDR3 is CASSPGTGGRRYTF. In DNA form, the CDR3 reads TGTGCCAGCTCACCAGGGACAGGGGGACGTCGCTACACCTTC.

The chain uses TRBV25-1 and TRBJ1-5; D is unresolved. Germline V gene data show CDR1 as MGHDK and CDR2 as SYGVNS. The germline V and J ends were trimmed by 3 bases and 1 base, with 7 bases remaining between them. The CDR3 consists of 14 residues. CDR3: CASSDLQSNQPQHF. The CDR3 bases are TGTGCCAGCAGTGACTTACAGAGCAATCAGCCCCAGCATTTT.

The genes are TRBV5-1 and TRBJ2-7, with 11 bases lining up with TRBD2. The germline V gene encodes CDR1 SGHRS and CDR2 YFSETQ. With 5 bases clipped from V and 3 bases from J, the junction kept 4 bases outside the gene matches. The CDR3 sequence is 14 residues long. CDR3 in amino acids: CASRYTSGSYEQYF. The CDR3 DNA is TGCGCCAGCAGATACACTAGCGGGAGCTACGAGCAGTACTTC. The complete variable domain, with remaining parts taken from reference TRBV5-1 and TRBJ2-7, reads KAGVTQTPRYLIKTRGQQVTLSCSPISGHRSVSWYQQTPGQGLQFLFEYFSETQRNKGNFPGRFSGRQFSNSRSEMNVSTLELGDSALYLCASRYTSGSYEQYFGPGTRLTVT.

CDR3 in amino acids: CASSLKINRSYEQYF. The CDR3 DNA reads as TGTGCCAGCAGCTTAAAAATTAACAGATCCTACGAGCAGTACTTC. The chain has TRBV7-3 and TRBJ2-7; D call uncertain. Germline V lookup: CDR1 SGHTA, CDR2 FQGTGA. V lost 1 base and J lost 1, with 11 bases in between. The CDR3 is 15 residues long.

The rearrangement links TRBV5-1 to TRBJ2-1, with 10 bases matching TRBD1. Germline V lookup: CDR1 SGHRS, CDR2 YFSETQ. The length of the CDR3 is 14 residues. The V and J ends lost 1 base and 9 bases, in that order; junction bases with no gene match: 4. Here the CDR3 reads CASSLLTGGSEQFF. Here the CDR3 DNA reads TGCGCCAGCAGCTTGCTGACAGGGGGCTCTGAGCAGTTCTTC. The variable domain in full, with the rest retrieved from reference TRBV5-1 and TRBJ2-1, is KAGVTQTPRYLIKTRGQQVTLSCSPISGHRSVSWYQQTPGQGLQFLFEYFSETQRNKGNFPGRFSGRQFSNSRSEMNVSTLELGDSALYLCASSLLTGGSEQFFGPGTRLTVL.

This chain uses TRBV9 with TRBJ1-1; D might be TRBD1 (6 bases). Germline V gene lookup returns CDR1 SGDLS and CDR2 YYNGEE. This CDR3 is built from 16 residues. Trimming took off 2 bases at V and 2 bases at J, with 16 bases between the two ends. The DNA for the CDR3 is TGTGCCAGCAGCGTCGGATTAGGACAGCAAAACACTGAAGCTTTCTTT. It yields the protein CASSVGLGQQNTEAFF.

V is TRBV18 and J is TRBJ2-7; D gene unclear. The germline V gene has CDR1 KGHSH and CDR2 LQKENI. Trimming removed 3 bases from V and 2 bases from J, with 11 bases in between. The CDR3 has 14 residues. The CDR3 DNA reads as TGTGCCAGCTCACCCCCGAACAGAGCCTACGAGCAGTACTTC. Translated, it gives CASSPPNRAYEQYF.

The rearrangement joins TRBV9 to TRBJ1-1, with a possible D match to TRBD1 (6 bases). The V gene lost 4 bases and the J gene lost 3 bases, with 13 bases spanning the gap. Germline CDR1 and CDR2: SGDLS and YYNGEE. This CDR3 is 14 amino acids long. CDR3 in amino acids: CASSTGMEDTEAFF. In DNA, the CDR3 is TGTGCCAGCAGCACAGGGATGGAGGACACTGAAGCTTTCTTT.

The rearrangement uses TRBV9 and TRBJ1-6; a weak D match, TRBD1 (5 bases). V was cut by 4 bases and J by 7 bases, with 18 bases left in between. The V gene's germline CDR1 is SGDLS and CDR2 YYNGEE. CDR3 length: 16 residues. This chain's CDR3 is CASSIRPAGQNSPLHF. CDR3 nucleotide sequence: TGTGCCAGCAGCATCCGCCCGGCAGGGCAAAATTCACCCCTCCACTTT.